A selection of T cell receptor beta chains follows, all from one sample in a study of blood T cell repertoires in COVID-19. Assay: immunoSEQ multiplex PCR; the TCRdb copy retains only in-frame clones and omits some. The top ten hold about 11% of the sample, which has 190,000 or so clones, about 81% seen once. The sequenced sample consisted of peripheral blood. These receptors all come from a woman older than 75 with COVID-19, enrolled during active disease. Each CDR3 is given with its conserved first and last residue. A D gene is named only where the DNA matches it firmly. Size is stated for part of the rows, as once, few or many counts, or as a class when the clone is expanded.

>TRBV28|-|TRBJ1-1|TRBD1
CASSLDRGRVNTEAFF
TGTGCCAGCAGTTTGGACAGGGGGCGAGTGAACACTGAAGCTTTCTTT
>TRBV6-5|-|TRBJ2-5|-
CASSYPGGETQYF
TGTGCCAGCAGTTACCCAGGAGGGGAGACCCAGTACTTC
>TRBV6-1|-|TRBJ2-7|-
CASSVGPSYEQYF
TGTGCCAGCAGCGTGGGCCCTTCCTACGAGCAGTACTTC
>TRBV5-4|-|TRBJ1-2|-
CASSSTGHTTF
TGTGCCAGCAGCTCCACAGGGCATACCACCTTC
>TRBV7-8|-|TRBJ2-3|TRBD2
CASRSRGGHPADTQYF
TGTGCCAGCAGATCTCGCGGGGGGCATCCTGCAGATACGCAGTATTTT
>TRBV7-2|-|TRBJ1-1|TRBD1
CASSPDRVVAFF
TGTGCCAGCAGCCCCGACAGGGTGGTCGCTTTCTTT
>TRBV5-4|-|TRBJ1-2|-
CASSLGSVYGYTF
TGTGCCAGCAGCTTGGGGTCAGTTTATGGCTACACCTTC
>TRBV20-1|once|TRBJ2-4|-
CSAQEGVIQYF
TGCAGTGCCCAAGAGGGGGTCATTCAGTACTTC
>TRBV7-9|-|TRBJ2-7|-
CASSYRGGGPYEQYF
TGTGCCAGCAGCTATCGAGGGGGGGGCCCATACGAGCAGTACTTC
>TRBV6-5|-|TRBJ2-1|TRBD2
CASSRSGTIGNEQFF
TGTGCCAGCAGTAGAAGTGGGACTATCGGAAATGAGCAGTTCTTC
>TRBV9|-|TRBJ2-2|-
CASSPRTGRGTGELFF
TGTGCCAGCAGCCCTCGTACAGGGAGAGGGACCGGGGAGCTGTTTTTT
>TRBV7-9|-|TRBJ1-1|-
CASRAGRVTEAFF
TGTGCCAGCAGAGCGGGGCGCGTGACTGAAGCTTTCTTT
>TRBV29-1|-|TRBJ2-1|-
CSVVADYNEQFF
TGCAGCGTTGTAGCGGATTACAATGAGCAGTTCTTC
>TRBV19|-|TRBJ2-5|-
CASSNIGVTYQETQYF
TGTGCCAGTAGCAATATAGGGGTTACGTACCAAGAGACCCAGTACTTC
>TRBV6-5|-|TRBJ2-7|TRBD2
CASSRAGDSYEQYF
TGTGCCAGCAGTCGAGCGGGGGACTCCTACGAGCAGTACTTC
>TRBV7-3|many|TRBJ2-1|-
CASSLNGRRGDEQFF
TGTGCCAGCAGCTTAAACGGTCGGAGAGGCGATGAGCAGTTCTTC
>TRBV5-6|-|TRBJ2-2|TRBD2
CASSAGTSGGELFF
TGTGCCAGCAGCGCCGGGACTAGCGGAGGGGAGCTGTTTTTT
>TRBV2|-|TRBJ1-2|TRBD1
CASSPTGVQGYTF
TGTGCCAGCAGTCCAACAGGGGTACAAGGCTACACCTTC
>TRBV5-1|few|TRBJ2-3|-
CASSLVPHTDTQYF
TGCGCCAGCAGCTTGGTCCCACACACAGATACGCAGTATTTT
>TRBV18|-|TRBJ2-1|TRBD1
CASSPGTGGFNEQFF
TGTGCCAGCTCACCCGGGACAGGGGGGTTCAATGAGCAGTTCTTC
>TRBV28|-|TRBJ2-3|TRBD2
CASISLVAGDVADTQYF
TGTGCCAGCATTTCCCTGGTAGCGGGAGATGTCGCAGATACGCAGTATTTT
>TRBV5-1|-|TRBJ1-1|-
CASSLQGLDTEAFF
TGCGCCAGCAGCTTGCAGGGGTTGGACACTGAAGCTTTCTTT
>TRBV6-5|-|TRBJ1-1|-
CASSYSGRATEAFF
TGTGCCAGCAGTTACTCCGGCAGGGCCACTGAAGCTTTCTTT
>TRBV18|-|TRBJ2-3|TRBD2
CASSPGLDGDTQYF
TGTGCCAGCTCGCCAGGACTAGACGGGGATACGCAGTATTTT
>TRBV5-1|-|TRBJ2-3|-
CASSLEGGTARDTQYF
TGCGCCAGCAGCTTGGAAGGCGGGACGGCAAGAGATACGCAGTATTTT
>TRBV18|-|TRBJ1-2|-
CASSPGAGANYGYTF
TGTGCCAGCTCACCGGGGGCTGGGGCCAACTATGGCTACACCTTC
>TRBV2|-|TRBJ1-4|-
CASSGAKATNEKLFF
TGTGCCAGCAGTGGGGCAAAGGCAACTAATGAAAAACTGTTTTTT
>TRBV19|-|TRBJ2-2|-
CATLTGTGVPGELFF
TGTGCCACCTTGACCGGGACTGGTGTCCCCGGGGAGCTGTTTTTT
>TRBV29-1|-|TRBJ1-3|-
CSVGGIYF
TGCAGCGTAGGAGGCATATATTTT
>TRBV4-2|-|TRBJ2-1|-
CASSFRGEQFF
TGTGCCAGCAGCTTTCGGGGAGAGCAGTTCTTC
>TRBV24-1|-|TRBJ2-1|-
CATSGGGSYNEQFF
TGTGCCACCAGTGGTGGGGGGTCCTACAATGAGCAGTTCTTC
>TRBV15|-|TRBJ2-7|-
CATSRDSSYEQYF
TGTGCCACCAGCAGAGACAGCTCCTACGAGCAGTACTTC
>TRBV5-1|-|TRBJ1-1|-
CASSLEVQGTEAFF
TGCGCCAGCAGCTTGGAAGTCCAGGGGACTGAAGCTTTCTTT
>TRBV24-1|-|TRBJ1-2|-
CATSDFNSNYGYTF
TGTGCCACCAGTGATTTCAACAGTAACTATGGCTACACCTTC
>TRBV11-3|-|TRBJ1-1|TRBD1
CASRLDRGNTEAFF
TGTGCCAGCAGGTTGGACAGGGGGAACACTGAAGCTTTCTTT
>TRBV4-1|-|TRBJ1-1|TRBD1
CASSQVGTGRRNTEAFF
TGCGCCAGCAGCCAAGTAGGGACAGGGAGGAGGAACACTGAAGCTTTCTTT
>TRBV24-1|-|TRBJ2-1|-
CATSATYDEQFF
TGTGCCACCAGTGCCACATATGATGAGCAGTTCTTC
>TRBV2|-|TRBJ2-5|TRBD2
CASRLAGGETQYF
TGTGCCAGCAGACTAGCGGGGGGGGAGACCCAGTACTTC
>TRBV12-3/TRBV12-4|once|TRBJ1-2|TRBD1
CASSQQGHYGYTF
TGTGCCAGCAGCCAACAGGGGCACTATGGCTACACCTTC
>TRBV21-1|-|TRBJ2-5|-
CASSTRAGTGNGQETQYF
TGTGCCAGCAGCACGCGTGCCGGGACAGGGAATGGGCAAGAGACCCAGTACTTC
>TRBV6-5|-|TRBJ1-2|TRBD1
CAVKPWDREDYGYTF
TGTGCCGTAAAGCCTTGGGACAGGGAGGACTATGGCTACACCTTC
>TRBV27|-|TRBJ2-1|TRBD2
CASSFSGRDFYNEQFF
TGTGCCAGCAGTTTCAGCGGGAGGGACTTCTACAATGAGCAGTTCTTC